This is a list of T cell receptor beta chains from one sample in a study of T cells after yellow fever vaccination. TCRdb redid the calling of the 5' RACE reads with MiXCR, one entry per CDR3 protein. The sample holds roughly 120,000 distinct CDR3 sequences, roughly 7.2% seen once. The specimen comprised CD4+ T cells sorted from PBMCs, sampled roughly 47 days after the first yellow fever vaccination. The receptors were gathered from a man aged 18 to 30 who received the YFV17D yellow fever vaccine. The CDR3 runs from the conserved cysteine through the conserved F or W. A D gene is named only where the DNA matches it firmly. Clone size is given for some rows only: seen once, a few or many times, or a class if the clone is expanded.

CASSLASNQPQHF TGTGCCAGCAGCTTGGCCAGTAATCAGCCCCAGCATTTT - TRBJ1-5 TRBV5-6 many
CATSDPGTDTQYF TGTGCCACCAGTGACCCAGGGACAGATACGCAGTATTTT - TRBJ2-3 TRBV24-1 -
CASSWGQGLSGANVLTF TGTGCCAGCAGCTGGGGACAGGGACTCTCTGGGGCCAACGTCCTGACTTTC TRBD1 TRBJ2-6 TRBV7-2 many
CASSFRTVNTGELFF TGTGCCAGCAGCTTCCGGACCGTGAACACCGGGGAGCTGTTTTTT - TRBJ2-2 TRBV9 few
CASSSTGADTQYF TGTGCCAGCAGCTCCACAGGGGCAGATACGCAGTATTTT TRBD1 TRBJ2-3 TRBV7-3 many
CASSLEGQFWEQFF TGTGCCAGCAGCTTAGAGGGCCAATTCTGGGAGCAGTTCTTC - TRBJ2-1 TRBV7-2 many
CASSPGGGKDGYTF TGCGCCAGCAGCCCCGGCGGGGGAAAGGATGGCTACACCTTC - TRBJ1-2 TRBV5-1 -
CASTVQGTTGELFF TGTGCCAGCACCGTACAGGGTACCACCGGGGAGCTGTTTTTT - TRBJ2-2 TRBV3-1 many
CASRRADDNSPLHF TGCGCCAGCAGGAGGGCCGATGATAATTCACCCCTCCACTTT - TRBJ1-6 TRBV5-1 many
CASSRQENYGYTF TGTGCCAGCAGTAGACAGGAGAACTATGGCTACACCTTC - TRBJ1-2 TRBV28 many
CSARMRTGELFF TGCAGTGCGAGAATGCGGACCGGGGAGCTGTTTTTT - TRBJ2-2 TRBV20-1 many
CASSSPGNTIYF TGTGCCAGCAGCTCCCCCGGAAACACCATATATTTT - TRBJ1-3 TRBV13 many
CASSLARGGDTDTQYF TGTGCCAGCAGCTTAGCGCGCGGGGGGGACACAGATACGCAGTATTTT TRBD2 TRBJ2-3 TRBV7-9 -
CASSFTAGPENTEAFF TGCGCCAGCAGCTTTACGGCAGGGCCGGAGAACACTGAAGCTTTCTTT - TRBJ1-1 TRBV5-1 -
CSAGILNTEAFF TGCAGTGCTGGTATTTTGAACACTGAAGCTTTCTTT - TRBJ1-1 TRBV20-1 many
CASSYSGQRGLF TGTGCCAGCAGTTACTCCGGACAGCGGGGACTATTT - TRBJ1-4 TRBV6-6 many
CASSLGSVQETQYF TGTGCCAGCAGCTTAGGGTCTGTCCAAGAGACCCAGTACTTC - TRBJ2-5 TRBV7-2 many
CASSILSGAIFEKSSYNEQFF TGTGCCAGCAGCATTCTTAGCGGCGCTATTTTTGAGAAGAGCTCCTACAATGAGCAGTTCTTC - TRBJ2-1 TRBV11-2 -
CASSVDPAGNTIYF TGTGCCAGCAGCGTAGACCCAGCCGGAAACACCATATATTTT - TRBJ1-3 TRBV9 many
CSARDVQVGTEAFF TGCAGTGCTAGAGATGTCCAGGTTGGGACTGAAGCTTTCTTT - TRBJ1-1 TRBV20-1 many
CASRGVGYNEQFF TGTGCCAGCAGGGGCGTGGGCTACAATGAGCAGTTCTTC - TRBJ2-1 TRBV14 few
CASSQTYPQVLVGYGYTF TGCGCCAGCAGCCAAACGTACCCTCAGGTGCTAGTTGGCTATGGCTACACCTTC - TRBJ1-2 TRBV4-1 many
CASSYNLYSGLGYGYTF TGTGCCAGCAGTTACAATCTATATTCAGGACTGGGCTATGGCTACACCTTC - TRBJ1-2 TRBV6-5 -
CASSVGQGGNSPLHF TGTGCCAGCAGCGTAGGACAGGGCGGCAATTCACCCCTCCACTTT TRBD1 TRBJ1-6 TRBV9 many
CASSQVTDIHQPQHF TGTGCCAGCAGCCAAGTTACAGATATTCATCAGCCCCAGCATTTT - TRBJ1-5 TRBV4-2 many
CASSLPRGRPNEQFF TGTGCCAGCAGCTTGCCCCGCGGCCGGCCAAATGAGCAGTTCTTC - TRBJ2-1 TRBV7-9 many
CASSTGQGVTEKLFF TGTGCCAGCAGCACGGGACAGGGGGTCACCGAAAAACTGTTTTTT TRBD1 TRBJ1-4 TRBV7-9 few
CASSGPIGWGSNTGELFF TGTGCCAGCAGCGGGCCAATCGGGTGGGGCTCGAACACCGGGGAGCTGTTTTTT - TRBJ2-2 TRBV11-2 -
CANRPGERVCGYTF TGTGCCAACAGACCCGGGGAGAGAGTGTGTGGCTACACCTTC - TRBJ1-2 TRBV12-3/TRBV12-4 many
CASSWTGAHAAYEQYF TGCGCCAGCAGCTGGACCGGGGCCCATGCCGCCTACGAGCAGTACTTC - TRBJ2-7 TRBV5-1 many
CASSPDISTGELFF TGTGCCAGCTCCCCCGACATCTCAACCGGGGAGCTGTTTTTT - TRBJ2-2 TRBV18 many
CASSFPRGYDNEQFF TGTGCCAGCAGCTTCCCAAGGGGTTACGACAATGAGCAGTTCTTC - TRBJ2-1 TRBV7-2 many